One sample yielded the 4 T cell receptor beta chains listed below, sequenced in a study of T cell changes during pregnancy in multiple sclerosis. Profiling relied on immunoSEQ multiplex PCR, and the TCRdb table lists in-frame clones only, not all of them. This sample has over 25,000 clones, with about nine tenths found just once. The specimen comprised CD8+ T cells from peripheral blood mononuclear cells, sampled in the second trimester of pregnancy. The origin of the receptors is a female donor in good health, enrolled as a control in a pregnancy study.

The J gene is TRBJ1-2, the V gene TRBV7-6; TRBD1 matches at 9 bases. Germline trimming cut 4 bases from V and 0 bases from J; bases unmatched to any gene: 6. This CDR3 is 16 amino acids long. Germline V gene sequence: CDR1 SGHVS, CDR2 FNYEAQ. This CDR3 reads CASSSGQGRANYGYTF. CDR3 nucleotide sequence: TGTGCCAGCAGCTCGGGACAGGGTAGGGCTAACTATGGCTACACCTTC.

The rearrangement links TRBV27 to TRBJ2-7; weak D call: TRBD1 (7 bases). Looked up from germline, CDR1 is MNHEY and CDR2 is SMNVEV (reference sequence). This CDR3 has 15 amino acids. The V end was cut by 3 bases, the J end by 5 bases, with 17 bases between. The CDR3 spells CASSFSRQGGDEQYF. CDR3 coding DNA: TGTGCCAGCAGTTTCTCCCGACAGGGCGGGGACGAGCAGTACTTC.

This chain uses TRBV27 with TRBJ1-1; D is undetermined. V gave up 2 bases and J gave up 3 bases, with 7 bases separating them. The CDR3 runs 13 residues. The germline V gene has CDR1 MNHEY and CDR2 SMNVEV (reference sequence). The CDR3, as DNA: TGTGCCAGCAGTTTAGTCTTCGACACTGAAGCTTTCTTT. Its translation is CASSLVFDTEAFF.

The CDR3 DNA follows: TGTGCCAGCAGTTACTTGGGTCAGGGGAATGGCTACACCTTC. Its protein product is CASSYLGQGNGYTF. The chain employs TRBV6-6 and TRBJ1-2, with D perhaps matching TRBD1 (6 bases). The V end lost 1 base, the J end lost 6 bases, and 12 bases lay between the germline ends. This CDR3 has 14 amino acids. CDR1 is MNHNY, CDR2 SVGAGI, per germline (reference sequence).